These 26 T cell receptor beta chains were all obtained from the same sample, sequenced in a study of neurological immune-mediated disorders. TCRdb reprocessed the 5' RACE reads with MiXCR, giving one entry per CDR3 protein. The sample holds about 55,000 distinct CDR3 sequences, around 4% seen once. Sequenced sample: PBMCs. The receptors come from a man in his 60s with multiple sclerosis.

This clonotype was seen at least ten times. The V gene is TRBV5-4, the J gene TRBJ1-1, with D unresolved. The V gene's germline CDR1 is SGHNT and CDR2 YYREEE (reference sequence). V lost 0 bases to trimming and J lost 7 bases, with 7 bases between them. CDR3 length: 12 residues. DNA of the CDR3: TGTGCCAGCAGCTTGGGGCAAGATGAAGCTTTCTTT. Protein: CASSLGQDEAFF.

There are many counts of this clonotype. V gene TRBV14 combines with J gene TRBJ2-7; 7 bases are shared with TRBD2. CDR3 length equals 16 residues. In germline, CDR1 is SGHDN, CDR2 FVKESK. V trimming: 1 base; J trimming: 0 bases; junction bases outside the gene matches: 6. This CDR3 reads CASSQAPAGSSYEQYF. CDR3 nucleotide sequence: TGTGCCAGCAGCCAAGCCCCAGCGGGGAGCTCCTACGAGCAGTACTTC.

This clonotype appeared many times. As DNA, the CDR3 is TGCGCCAGCAGCCAAGTAAGAACTAGCGGAATGACAGATACGCAGTATTTT. This gives the protein CASSQVRTSGMTDTQYF. The chain recombines TRBV4-1 with TRBJ2-3; 8 bases are shared with TRBD2. Germline V gene lookup returns CDR1 MGHRA and CDR2 YSYEKL. Unmatched junction bases numbered 9, after V lost 1 base and J lost 3 bases. The length of the CDR3 is 17 residues.

Remarks on this clonotype: The conserved phenylalanine or tryptophan is not found at the CDR3 terminus, so this likely reflects a read error. The chain employs TRBV20-1 and TRBJ2-4; TRBD2 might be the D (7 bases). Per the germline V gene, CDR1 is DFQATT and CDR2 is SNEGSKA (reference sequence). The CDR3 contains 17 residues. V dropped 3 bases and J dropped 0 bases, with 18 bases sitting between them. This chain's CDR3 is CSASRPGGAGAKNIQYG. In DNA, the CDR3 is TGCAGTGCTAGCCGCCCGGGGGGCGCGGGAGCCAAAAACATTCAGTACGGC.

In this sample, this clonotype turned up many times. The V gene is TRBV5-1, the J gene TRBJ2-7; 7 bases align to TRBD1. Germline V gene data show CDR1 as SGHRS and CDR2 as YFSETQ. The CDR3 has 12 residues. The trim removed 3 bases at V and 5 bases at J, leaving 2 bases unmatched. The chain's CDR3 is CASSSDRHEQYF. The CDR3 DNA reads as TGCGCCAGCAGCTCGGACAGGCACGAGCAGTACTTC.

This rearrangement joins TRBV9 to TRBJ1-6; D gene ambiguous. Trimming left V 7 bases short and J 7 bases short, with 15 bases between. This CDR3 comprises 14 residues. The germline V gene has CDR1 SGDLS and CDR2 YYNGEE. In DNA, the CDR3 is TGTGCCAGCCAGGCGGGATCGAGGAATTCACCCCTCCACTTT. Amino acid sequence: CASQAGSRNSPLHF.

About this clonotype itself: Just one base apart from a much larger clone, this may be a read error. The J gene is TRBJ2-7, the V gene TRBV29-1; maybe TRBD1 (5 bases). The CDR3 is 13 amino acids. V lost 5 bases to trimming and J lost 2 bases, with 13 bases between them. Germline V gives CDR1 SQVTM, CDR2 ANQGSEA. The CDR3 is CSVFGKGTYEQYF. In nucleotides, the CDR3 is TGCAGCGTTTTCGGAAAGGGGACCTACGAGCAGTACTTC.

This clonotype was detected many times. The chain joins TRBV5-1 to TRBJ2-2; 11 bases align to TRBD2. The CDR3 has 16 residues. V was clipped by 4 bases and J by 6 bases; unmatched bases: 8. The V gene's germline CDR1 is SGHRS and CDR2 YFSETQ. CDR3 in amino acids: CASSPLLAGGSGELFF. In nucleotides, the CDR3 is TGCGCCAGCAGCCCTCTCCTAGCGGGGGGTTCCGGGGAGCTGTTTTTT.

In this sample, this clonotype turned up many times. V gene TRBV5-1 combines with J gene TRBJ2-1; 8 nucleotides align to TRBD2. The CDR3 sequence is 16 residues long. Germline CDR1 reads SGHRS; CDR2 reads YFSETQ. Germline trimming cut 4 bases from V and 7 bases from J; bases unmatched to any gene: 13. DNA of the CDR3: TGCGCCAGCAGCCCGGAGGTTACCGGGACTAGTAATGAGCAGTTCTTC. Protein product: CASSPEVTGTSNEQFF.

The sample holds many counts of this clonotype. The chain couples TRBV4-1 to TRBJ2-1; 7 bases line up with TRBD2. The ends lost 2 bases at V and 8 bases at J; junction bases unmatched: 12. This CDR3 contains 16 residues. Germline CDR1 reads MGHRA; CDR2 reads YSYEKL. CDR3 in amino acids: CASSQSPRGSGDEQFF. The CDR3 nucleotides are TGCGCCAGCAGCCAATCGCCCCGCGGGAGTGGCGATGAGCAGTTCTTC.

This clonotype appeared many times. The chain links TRBV27 to TRBJ2-2; a possible D gene is TRBD1 (5 bases). The CDR3 covers 18 residues. The germline gives CDR1 MNHEY, CDR2 SMNVEV (reference sequence). V lost 10 bases to trimming and J lost 4 bases, with 28 bases between them. This CDR3 reads CATSSLPLTGRATGELFF. DNA for the CDR3: TGTGCCACCTCCTCCCTCCCCCTCACGGGCAGGGCCACCGGGGAGCTGTTTTTT.

This clonotype was observed at least ten times. The chain couples TRBV20-1 to TRBJ2-7; 9 bases match TRBD2. The trim removed 4 bases at V and 0 bases at J, leaving 10 bases unmatched. The V gene's germline CDR1 is DFQATT and CDR2 SNEGSKA (reference sequence). The CDR3 is 16 amino acids. This CDR3 reads CSATSVSGGLSYEQYF. The CDR3, as DNA: TGCAGTGCTACAAGTGTTAGCGGGGGCCTCTCCTACGAGCAGTACTTC.

This clonotype was found many times. The chain employs TRBV15 and TRBJ1-2; D is possibly TRBD1 (5 bases). Germline values: CDR1 LNHNV, CDR2 YYDKDF (reference sequence). The length of the CDR3 is 17 residues. V was clipped by 4 bases and J by 4 bases, with 22 bases between them. CDR3 loop: CATSTDLMRGGRYGYTF. The DNA for the CDR3 is TGTGCCACCAGCACAGACCTCATGAGGGGCGGCCGCTATGGCTACACCTTC.

This clonotype was counted many times. The CDR3 reads CASSDRWDTEAFF. The DNA of the CDR3 is TGTGCCAGCAGTGACCGGTGGGACACTGAAGCTTTCTTT. The rearrangement uses TRBV2 and TRBJ1-1; unclear D gene. The CDR3 consists of 13 residues. V was trimmed by 3 bases and J by 3 bases, leaving 8 bases between them. The V gene's germline CDR1 is SNHLY and CDR2 FYNNEI.

This clonotype was observed at least ten times. The gene calls are TRBV12-3 or TRBV12-4 and TRBJ1-6; tentative D call: TRBD1 (6 bases). The V and J ends lost 6 bases and 10 bases respectively, with 13 bases between them. The CDR3 sequence is 13 residues long. Here the CDR3 reads CASSSKQGSPLHF. The CDR3 DNA sequence: TGTGCCAGCAGCTCTAAACAGGGATCACCCCTCCACTTT.

This clonotype was detected many times. The chain combines TRBV12-3 or TRBV12-4 with TRBJ2-4; 11 nucleotides align to TRBD1. J lost 4 bases, V lost 4 bases, and 9 bases had no gene match. The CDR3 has 17 amino acids. The CDR3 loop reads CASSSLSGTGGKNIQYF. Written as DNA, the CDR3 is TGTGCCAGCAGTTCCCTTTCCGGGACAGGGGGGAAAAACATTCAGTACTTC.

This clonotype was counted many times. The V and J genes are TRBV7-9 and TRBJ1-1; 10 bases match TRBD1. The CDR3 consists of 13 residues. CDR1 SEHNR and CDR2 FQNEAQ come from the germline V gene (reference sequence). The V gene end was trimmed by 9 bases and the J gene end by 0 bases; junction bases not matched to a gene: 1. CDR3 loop: CASDRGLNTEAFF. For the CDR3, the DNA is TGTGCCAGTGACAGGGGGCTGAACACTGAAGCTTTCTTT.

This clonotype came up many times. The J gene is TRBJ2-1, the V gene TRBV5-1, with D possibly being TRBD2 (6 bases). CDR1 is SGHRS and CDR2 is YFSETQ in the germline V gene. The CDR3 runs to 16 residues. Trimming removed 4 bases at V and 2 bases at J, with 16 bases between. The CDR3 DNA sequence: TGCGCCAGCAGCCAAACCGGGACTGCCGCCTACAATGAGCAGTTCTTC. It encodes CASSQTGTAAYNEQFF.

At least ten counts were recorded for this clonotype. Here the CDR3 reads CSARDFLQGGDAGELFF. The CDR3 DNA follows: TGCAGTGCTAGAGATTTCTTACAGGGGGGTGATGCCGGGGAGCTGTTTTTT. The chain combines TRBV20-1 with TRBJ2-2; 8 bases are shared with TRBD1. Germline V lookup: CDR1 DFQATT, CDR2 SNEGSKA (reference sequence). The CDR3 contains 17 residues. The ends lost 0 bases at V and 6 bases at J; junction bases unmatched: 12.

This clonotype was seen ten or more times. The rearrangement links TRBV7-8 to TRBJ2-7; D is unclear. The CDR3 consists of 14 residues. Trimming took off 4 bases at V and 5 bases at J, with 15 bases between the two ends. Germline CDR1 reads SGHVS; CDR2 reads FQNEAQ. CDR3 region: CASSSLVDWNEQYF. The DNA of the CDR3 is TGTGCCAGCAGCTCTCTGGTCGATTGGAACGAGCAGTACTTC. Based on the CDR3 plus reference TRBV7-8 and TRBJ2-7, the full variable domain is GAGVSQSPRYKVAKRGQDVALRCDPISGHVSLFWYQQALGQGPEFLTYFQNEAQLDKSGLPSDRFFAERPEGSVSTLKIQRTQQEDSAVYLCASSSLVDWNEQYFGPGTRLTVT.

Ten or more counts support this clonotype. CDR3 nucleotide sequence: TGCAGTGCTGCGGCCGTAGCGGGCTACGAGCAGTACTTC. Its translation: CSAAAVAGYEQYF. The chain combines TRBV20-1 with TRBJ2-7, with 7 nucleotides matching TRBD2. CDR1 is DFQATT and CDR2 is SNEGSKA in the germline V gene (reference sequence). After removal of 5 bases from V and 3 bases from J, the junction contained 7 bases not matched to a gene. CDR3 length: 13 residues.

In its sample, this clonotype was seen many times. The V and J genes are TRBV20-1 and TRBJ1-5; D remains ambiguous. The CDR3 totals 12 residues. From germline, CDR1 is DFQATT and CDR2 SNEGSKA (reference sequence). CDR3 bases: TGCGGCTCGGGTCAGATCAATCAGCCCCAGCATTTT. It yields the protein CGSGQINQPQHF.

This clonotype was observed many times. The rearrangement links TRBV27 to TRBJ2-7; 9 bases are shared with TRBD2. CDR1 MNHEY and CDR2 SMNVEV come from the germline V gene (reference sequence). The CDR3 spans 15 residues. V shed 4 bases, J shed 0 bases, and the junction held 4 bases outside the gene matches. CDR3: CASSSLAGHSYEQYF. The CDR3 nucleotides read TGTGCCAGCAGTTCGCTAGCGGGGCACTCCTACGAGCAGTACTTC.

The table lists this clonotype with a few counts. This rearrangement joins TRBV7-6 to TRBJ2-7, with D perhaps matching TRBD1 (7 bases). This CDR3 has 14 amino acids. Germline CDR1 reads SGHVS; CDR2 reads FNYEAQ. V lost 6 bases to trimming and J lost 4 bases, with 16 bases between them. CDR3 nucleotide sequence: TGTGCCAGCAGGGAGGGACAGTACGGATACGAGCAGTACTTC. This gives the protein CASREGQYGYEQYF.

This clonotype has a count of ten or more. V is TRBV29-1 and J is TRBJ1-2; maybe TRBD1 (6 bases). Germline values: CDR1 SQVTM, CDR2 ANQGSEA. The germline V and J ends were trimmed by 7 bases and 4 bases, with 10 bases remaining between them. The CDR3 consists of 11 residues. Here the CDR3 reads CSDRVGYGYTF. CDR3 coding DNA: TGCAGCGACAGGGTGGGCTATGGCTACACCTTC. The whole variable domain, filled in from reference TRBV29-1 and TRBJ1-2, reads SAVISQKPSRDICQRGTSLTIQCQVDSQVTMMFWYRQQPGQSLTLIATANQGSEATYESGFVIDKFPISRPNLTFSTLTVSNMSPEDSSIYLCSDRVGYGYTFGSGTRLTVV.

This clonotype was seen ten or more times. V and J are TRBV20-1 and TRBJ2-3, with a weak D call TRBD1 (6 bases). CDR1 and CDR2 (germline): DFQATT, SNEGSKA (reference sequence). The length of the CDR3 is 14 residues. The germline V and J ends were trimmed by 6 bases and 6 bases, with 19 bases remaining between them. The CDR3 sequence is CSAEIWDMGDTQYF. The DNA of the CDR3 is TGCAGTGCCGAAATCTGGGACATGGGGGATACGCAGTATTTT.